The rows below give T cell receptor beta chains drawn from one sample of a study of CD8+CD57+ T cells in acquired aplastic anemia. Each CDR3 protein gets one entry after TCRdb re-called the reads with MiXCR. The sample shows 150,000 to 200,000 distinct CDR3 sequences, more than 40% of them seen only once. The sample consisted of sorted CD4+, CD8+, or CD8+CD57+ T cells (not recorded which) from PBMCs. The source is a human donor with aplastic anemia. Each CDR3 is given with its conserved first and last residue. Fields, in order: V gene, D gene, J gene, clone size, CDR3 DNA, CDR3 protein. A D gene is named only where the DNA matches it firmly. Size tells how often a clone was seen (once, few, many) or the class of an expanded clone, and some rows leave it out.

V gene: TRBV12-5; D gene: -; J gene: TRBJ2-4; clone size: -; CDR3 DNA: TGTGCTAGTGGTTCTTCGGTAGTTTCCAAAAACATTCAGTACTTC; CDR3 protein: CASGSSVVSKNIQYF
V gene: TRBV19; D gene: -; J gene: TRBJ2-2; clone size: -; CDR3 DNA: TGTGCCAGTAACGTGGGACAGAACACCGGGGAGCTGTTTTTT; CDR3 protein: CASNVGQNTGELFF
V gene: TRBV7-9; D gene: -; J gene: TRBJ1-6; clone size: many; CDR3 DNA: TGTGCCAGCAGTTGGGGGCAAGAAAGGGATTCACCCCTCCACTTT; CDR3 protein: CASSWGQERDSPLHF
V gene: TRBV7-9; D gene: TRBD2; J gene: TRBJ2-1; clone size: -; CDR3 DNA: TGTGCCAGCAGCTTAGTTTACGGGAGGGCCCGCGGTAGCTCCTACAATGAGCAGTTCTTC; CDR3 protein: CASSLVYGRARGSSYNEQFF
V gene: TRBV5-6; D gene: -; J gene: TRBJ1-3; clone size: many; CDR3 DNA: TGTGCCAGCAGCTTGGACCCGACAGCCCGCTCTGGAAACACCATATATTTT; CDR3 protein: CASSLDPTARSGNTIYF
V gene: TRBV20-1; D gene: -; J gene: TRBJ1-5; clone size: few; CDR3 DNA: TGCAGTGTCAAGTCTGAACCTAATCAGCCCCAGCATTTT; CDR3 protein: CSVKSEPNQPQHF
V gene: TRBV7-3; D gene: -; J gene: TRBJ2-7; clone size: -; CDR3 DNA: TGTGCCAGCAGCTTTGGCGGTACCTACGAGCGGTATTTC; CDR3 protein: CASSFGGTYERYF
V gene: TRBV30; D gene: -; J gene: TRBJ1-1; clone size: -; CDR3 DNA: TGTGCCTGGAGTAACAGCTTGAACACTGACGCTTTCTTT; CDR3 protein: CAWSNSLNTDAFF
V gene: TRBV7-2; D gene: -; J gene: TRBJ2-3; clone size: many; CDR3 DNA: TGTGCCAGCAGCTTAGCCCGGGGAACATGGCCAGATACGCAGTATTTT; CDR3 protein: CASSLARGTWPDTQYF
V gene: TRBV19; D gene: -; J gene: TRBJ1-5; clone size: -; CDR3 DNA: TGTGCCAGTAGTATCTCCTACCTTAGCAATCAGCCCCAGCATTTT; CDR3 protein: CASSISYLSNQPQHF
V gene: TRBV6-5; D gene: -; J gene: TRBJ1-1; clone size: few; CDR3 DNA: TGTGCCAGCAGTTACTGGGACAAGGACACTGAAGCTTTCTTT; CDR3 protein: CASSYWDKDTEAFF
V gene: TRBV12-3/TRBV12-4; D gene: TRBD1; J gene: TRBJ2-7; clone size: many; CDR3 DNA: TGTGCCAGCAGTTGGGGGACAGGGGTTTCCTCCTACGAGCAGTACTTC; CDR3 protein: CASSWGTGVSSYEQYF
V gene: TRBV19; D gene: TRBD1; J gene: TRBJ1-2; clone size: -; CDR3 DNA: TGTGCCAGTCGACCCGACAGGGGGCGAAATACAAACTATGGCTACACCTTC; CDR3 protein: CASRPDRGRNTNYGYTF
V gene: TRBV11-2; D gene: -; J gene: TRBJ2-3; clone size: -; CDR3 DNA: TGTGCCAGCAGCTTAGATCCGAGAGTTCAGGGGTTCAGCACAGATACGCAGTATTTT; CDR3 protein: CASSLDPRVQGFSTDTQYF
V gene: TRBV7-3; D gene: -; J gene: TRBJ1-1; clone size: -; CDR3 DNA: TGTGCCAGCAGCTTAAGTGCGGCCATGAACACTGAAGCTTTCTTT; CDR3 protein: CASSLSAAMNTEAFF
V gene: TRBV29-1; D gene: -; J gene: TRBJ2-5; clone size: many; CDR3 DNA: TGCAGCGTTGAGGGCCGGGGCCAGTACTTC; CDR3 protein: CSVEGRGQYF
V gene: TRBV19; D gene: TRBD1; J gene: TRBJ1-1; clone size: many; CDR3 DNA: TGTGCCAGTAGTGCCCGGACAGGGGGCAATCTCGAAGCTTTCTTT; CDR3 protein: CASSARTGGNLEAFF
V gene: TRBV2; D gene: -; J gene: TRBJ2-5; clone size: many; CDR3 DNA: TGTGCCAGCAGTGAAGGCCAGGGACCCTCAAGGTCCCAGTACTTC; CDR3 protein: CASSEGQGPSRSQYF
V gene: TRBV24-1; D gene: TRBD1; J gene: TRBJ2-7; clone size: many; CDR3 DNA: TGTGCCACCAGTGACAGGGGGCGGGCTTTTGGGTGCGCCTACGAGCAGTACTTC; CDR3 protein: CATSDRGRAFGCAYEQYF
V gene: TRBV5-1; D gene: -; J gene: TRBJ2-5; clone size: -; CDR3 DNA: TGCGCCAGCAGCCTCACCCAAGAGACCCAGTACTTC; CDR3 protein: CASSLTQETQYF
V gene: TRBV6-1; D gene: TRBD1; J gene: TRBJ2-1; clone size: many; CDR3 DNA: TGTGCCAGCAGCCTAGGGACAGGGATAAACAATGAGCAGTTCTTC; CDR3 protein: CASSLGTGINNEQFF
V gene: TRBV28; D gene: TRBD1; J gene: TRBJ1-1; clone size: -; CDR3 DNA: TGTGCCAGCAGTCCCTCGACAGGGCCCCTGAACACTGAAGCTTTCTTT; CDR3 protein: CASSPSTGPLNTEAFF
V gene: TRBV20-1; D gene: -; J gene: TRBJ2-3; clone size: -; CDR3 DNA: TGCAGTGCTAGACTCGTTGACAGCACAGATACGCAGTATTTT; CDR3 protein: CSARLVDSTDTQYF
V gene: TRBV10-2; D gene: TRBD2; J gene: TRBJ2-5; clone size: -; CDR3 DNA: TGCGCCAGCAGTGCGGTGACTAGCGGAGGGGCGGCCCAGTACTTC; CDR3 protein: CASSAVTSGGAAQYF
V gene: TRBV20-1; D gene: TRBD2; J gene: TRBJ2-1; clone size: many; CDR3 DNA: TGCAGTGCCAATGAACTGACTAGCGGGAGTATTTACAATGAGCAGTTCTTC; CDR3 protein: CSANELTSGSIYNEQFF
V gene: TRBV2; D gene: TRBD2; J gene: TRBJ2-7; clone size: -; CDR3 DNA: TGTGCCAGCAGTAGCGGGAGGGGTATTTACGAGCAGTACTTC; CDR3 protein: CASSSGRGIYEQYF
V gene: TRBV7-8; D gene: -; J gene: TRBJ1-3; clone size: -; CDR3 DNA: TGTGCCAGCAGCTTAGGGAGCGTGGGGGTGTCGTCTGGAAACACCATATATTTT; CDR3 protein: CASSLGSVGVSSGNTIYF